This T cell receptor (beta chain) stems from a study of shared clonotypes between healthy human individuals. Sorted-subset replicate PCRs used 200 ng DNA, 30,000 or so T cell genomes. The table came from immunoSEQ multiplex PCR; TCRdb's copy has only in-frame clones and leaves some out. The table has some 2,100,000 clones, approximately 94% seen once. Overall study findings and caveats: In this cohort, only blood was sampled, and tissue repertoires likely differ.

CD8 cells regarded as naive lacked CD45RO, were positively chosen for CCR7, and omitted terminally differentiated effector memory CD45RA+ cells. Remarks on this clone: The antigen remains unidentified.

This CDR3 has 18 amino acids. Germline-derived CDR1 and CDR2 are SGHRS and YFSETQ. V lost 4 bases, J lost 0 bases, and 5 bases stayed unmatched. The sequenced sample was naive CD8+ T cells from PBMCs. V usage is TRBV5-1 and J usage is TRBJ2-2; TRBD2 agrees at 14 bases. The sequence was obtained from a young man in good health. Some clones in this sample may be carry-over from other donors' samples. CDR3 DNA sequence: TGCGCCAGCAGCCGAGGACTAGCGGGAGGTTCGAACACCGGGGAGCTGTTTTTT. Its protein product is CASSRGLAGGSNTGELFF.